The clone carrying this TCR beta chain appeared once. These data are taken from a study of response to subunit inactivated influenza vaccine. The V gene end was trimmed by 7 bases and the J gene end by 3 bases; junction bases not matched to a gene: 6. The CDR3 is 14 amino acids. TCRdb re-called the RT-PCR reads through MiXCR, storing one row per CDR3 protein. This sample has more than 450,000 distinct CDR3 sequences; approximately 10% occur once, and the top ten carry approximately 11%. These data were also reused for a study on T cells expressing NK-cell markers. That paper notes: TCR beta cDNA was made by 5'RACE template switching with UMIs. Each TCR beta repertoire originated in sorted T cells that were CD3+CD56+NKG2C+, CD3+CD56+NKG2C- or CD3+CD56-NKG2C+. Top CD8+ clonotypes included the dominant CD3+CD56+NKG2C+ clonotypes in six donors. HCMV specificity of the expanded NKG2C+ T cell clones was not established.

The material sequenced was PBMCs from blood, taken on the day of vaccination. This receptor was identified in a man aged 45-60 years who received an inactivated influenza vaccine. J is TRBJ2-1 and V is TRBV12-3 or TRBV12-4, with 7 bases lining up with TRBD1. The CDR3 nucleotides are TGTGCCAGCACTATGAGGACAGGCTACAATGAGCAGTTCTTC. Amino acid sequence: CASTMRTGYNEQFF.